The entry below gives a single T cell receptor beta chain sequence along with its context. Its antigen is not identified. Libraries for TCRalpha and TCRbeta carried sample barcodes and unique molecular identifiers via 5'RACE. TCRdb redid the calling of the 5' RACE reads with MiXCR, one entry per CDR3 protein. The sample consists of roughly 370,000 distinct CDR3 sequences, 16% of them appearing once. Between the trimmed V and J ends, which lost 5 bases and 6 bases, there was a span of 10 bases. The CDR3 contains 12 residues. Germline loops: CDR1 SGHTA, CDR2 FQGNSA. This entry is derived from a study of T-cell memory formation after mild COVID-19. Broader study findings: Clones contracting day 15 to 85 were balanced CD4/CD8; later expanders leaned CD4+.

The receptor's source is a young man who had mild COVID-19 (a few samples of this study predate the infection). Cell type and time point are not known. The sample consisted of PBMCs or a T cell subset sorted from them (not recorded which). The chain recombines TRBV7-2 with TRBJ2-5; possible D gene TRBD1, 6 bases. CDR3 nucleotide sequence: TGTGCCAGCAGCCAGGACAGTCAGACCCAGTACTTC. Translated: CASSQDSQTQYF.